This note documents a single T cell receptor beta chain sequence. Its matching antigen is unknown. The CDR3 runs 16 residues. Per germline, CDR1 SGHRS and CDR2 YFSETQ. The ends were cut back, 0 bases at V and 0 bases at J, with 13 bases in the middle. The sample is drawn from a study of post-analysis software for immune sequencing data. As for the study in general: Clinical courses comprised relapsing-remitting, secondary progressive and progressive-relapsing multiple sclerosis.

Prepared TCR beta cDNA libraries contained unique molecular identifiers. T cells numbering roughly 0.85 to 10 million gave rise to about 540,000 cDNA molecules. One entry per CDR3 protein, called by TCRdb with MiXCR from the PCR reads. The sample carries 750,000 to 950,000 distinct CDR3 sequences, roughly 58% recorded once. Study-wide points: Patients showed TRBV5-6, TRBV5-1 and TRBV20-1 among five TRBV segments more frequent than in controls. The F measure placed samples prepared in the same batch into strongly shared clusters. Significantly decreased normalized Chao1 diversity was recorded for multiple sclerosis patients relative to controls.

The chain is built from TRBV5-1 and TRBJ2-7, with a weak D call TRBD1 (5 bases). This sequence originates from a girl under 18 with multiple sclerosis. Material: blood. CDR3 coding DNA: TGCGCCAGCAGCTTGGGGGCAGGGCTACTCTCCTACGAGCAGTACTTC. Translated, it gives CASSLGAGLLSYEQYF.